This TCR beta chain originates from a study of blood T cell repertoires in COVID-19. Study-level background: Samples came from the United States, Italy and Spain, spanning acute and convalescent COVID-19. In each case, the material was cDNA or gDNA derived from T cells, B-cell-depleted T cells, or PBMCs.

In the original processing: Reference gene primer amplification in the assay estimated nucleated cell counts. TCRdb's table, derived via immunoSEQ multiplex PCR, lists solely in-frame clones and lacks some. From that table come the V and J calls and clone size; the DNA was used to work out D and trimming. The sample has about 160,000 clones; about 90% are singletons. Germline V lookup: CDR1 SGDLS, CDR2 YYNGEE. This CDR3 is built from 17 residues. Trimming took 1 base from V and 7 from J; bases not matched to a gene: 9. Followed longitudinally, the Seattle patients had been enrolled during active infection.

The sequence derives from a man aged 25-40 years with COVID-19, enrolled during active disease. Material: peripheral blood. The gene calls are TRBV9 and TRBJ2-1, with TRBD2 matching 12 bases. CDR3 protein: CASSVLAGGPRRNEQFF. CDR3 DNA: TGTGCCAGCAGCGTACTAGCGGGAGGGCCAAGACGAAATGAGCAGTTCTTC.